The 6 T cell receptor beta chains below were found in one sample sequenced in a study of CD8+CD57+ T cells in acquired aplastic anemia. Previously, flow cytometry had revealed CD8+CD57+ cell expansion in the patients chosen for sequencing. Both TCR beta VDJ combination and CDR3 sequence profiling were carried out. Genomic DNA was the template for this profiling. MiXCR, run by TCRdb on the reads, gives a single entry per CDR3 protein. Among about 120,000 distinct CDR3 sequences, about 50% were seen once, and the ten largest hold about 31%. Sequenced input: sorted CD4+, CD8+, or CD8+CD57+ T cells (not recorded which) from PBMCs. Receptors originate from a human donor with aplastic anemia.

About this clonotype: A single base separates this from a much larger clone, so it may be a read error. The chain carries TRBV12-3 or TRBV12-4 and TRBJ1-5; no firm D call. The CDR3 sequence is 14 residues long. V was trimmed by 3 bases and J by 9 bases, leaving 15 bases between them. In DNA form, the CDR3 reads TGTGCCAGCAGTTTTGGGGATTCGTGGCGGCCCCAGCATTTT. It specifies CASSFGDSWRPQHF.

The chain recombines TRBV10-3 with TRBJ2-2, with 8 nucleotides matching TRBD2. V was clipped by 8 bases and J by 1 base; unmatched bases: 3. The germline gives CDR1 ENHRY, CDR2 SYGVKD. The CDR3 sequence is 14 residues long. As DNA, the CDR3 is TGTGCCATCGAGGGGACTAGGAACACCGGGGAGCTGTTTTTT. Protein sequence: CAIEGTRNTGELFF.

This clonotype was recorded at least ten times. This chain's CDR3 is CSARGPLGETQYF. CDR3 in DNA: TGCAGTGCTAGAGGCCCTTTGGGTGAGACCCAGTACTTC. V is TRBV20-1 and J is TRBJ2-5; D remains unclear. CDR3 length: 13 amino acids. Per the germline V gene, CDR1 is DFQATT and CDR2 is SNEGSKA (reference sequence). The V gene lost 1 base and the J gene lost 5 bases, with 11 bases spanning the gap.

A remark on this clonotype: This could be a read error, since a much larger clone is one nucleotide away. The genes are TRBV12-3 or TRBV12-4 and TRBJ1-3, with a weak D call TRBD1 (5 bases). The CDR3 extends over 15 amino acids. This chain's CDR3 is CASSLARTSRNTLYF. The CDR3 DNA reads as TGTGCCAGCAGTTTAGCCAGGACATCGAGAAACACCTTATATTTT.

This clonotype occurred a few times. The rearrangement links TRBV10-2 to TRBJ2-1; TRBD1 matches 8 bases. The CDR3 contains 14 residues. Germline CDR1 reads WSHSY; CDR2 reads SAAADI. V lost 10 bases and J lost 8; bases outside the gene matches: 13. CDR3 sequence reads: CAIRRTGTLDEQFF. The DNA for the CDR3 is TGCGCCATCCGTCGGACAGGGACCTTAGATGAGCAGTTCTTC.

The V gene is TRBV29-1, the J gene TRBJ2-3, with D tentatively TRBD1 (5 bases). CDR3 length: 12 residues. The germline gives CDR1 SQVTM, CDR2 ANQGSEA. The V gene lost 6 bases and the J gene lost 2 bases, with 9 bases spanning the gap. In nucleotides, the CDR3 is TGCAGCGTGGTCAGGGACACAGATACGCAGTATTTT. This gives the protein CSVVRDTDTQYF.